The 30 T cell receptor beta chains given below trace back to one sample, sequenced in a study of blood T cell repertoires in COVID-19. TCRdb's table, derived via immunoSEQ multiplex PCR, lists solely in-frame clones and lacks some. The table lists approximately 260,000 clones, around 90% of them singletons. The sequencing sample was made of peripheral blood. Receptor source: a man between 45 and 60 years old with acute or convalescent COVID-19.

J is TRBJ1-5 and V is TRBV7-8, with a weak D call TRBD1 (5 bases). Germline V lookup: CDR1 SGHVS, CDR2 FQNEAQ. This CDR3 region has 13 residues. Deletions cut 2 bases from V and 16 bases from J, with 18 bases between. CDR3 sequence: CASSLSYALDIHF. CDR3 nucleotides: TGTGCCAGCAGCTTAAGTTACGCTTTGGACATACATTTT.

In its sample, this clone was seen many times. V is TRBV7-3 and J is TRBJ2-3; D remains unclear. Deletions cut 5 bases from V and 1 base from J, with 7 bases between. CDR3 size: 13 residues. CDR1 and CDR2 (germline): SGHTA, FQGTGA. The CDR3 nucleotides read TGTGCCAGCAGCCCGGCGGGCACAGATACGCAGTATTTT. Its translation is CASSPAGTDTQYF.

Turning to this clone: The identical CDR3 is also encoded by other nucleotide sequences in the sample. The chain links TRBV12-3 or TRBV12-4 to TRBJ2-7; 9 bases match TRBD2. V trimming: 6 bases; J trimming: 6 bases; junction bases outside the gene matches: 3. This CDR3 has 12 amino acids. The CDR3 DNA reads as TGTGCCAGCAGCCTAGCGGGACGCGAGCAGTACTTC. Translating it yields CASSLAGREQYF.

The CDR3 coding sequence is TGTGCCAGCAGCCAGTCCCAGGCGAACTATGGCTACACCTTC. Amino acids: CASSQSQANYGYTF. V is TRBV3-1 (or the pseudogene TRBV3-2) and J is TRBJ1-2, with D uncertain. In germline, CDR1 is LGHDT, CDR2 YNNKEL (reference sequence). The CDR3 is 14 amino acids. V gave up 3 bases and J gave up 2 bases, with 10 bases separating them.

V gene TRBV3-1 (or the pseudogene TRBV3-2) combines with J gene TRBJ2-5; a weak D match, TRBD2 (6 bases). V was cut by 4 bases and J by 5 bases, with 14 bases left in between. Per the germline V gene, CDR1 is LGHDT and CDR2 is YNNKEL (reference sequence). The CDR3 is 14 residues long. CDR3 sequence: CASSLPSVGETQYF. CDR3 in DNA: TGTGCCAGCAGCCTCCCTAGCGTTGGGGAGACCCAGTACTTC.

The rearrangement links TRBV12-5 to TRBJ1-2; D remains unclear. The CDR3 extends over 15 amino acids. The germline gives CDR1 LGHNT, CDR2 FRNRAP. V shed 0 bases and J shed 8 bases, with 16 bases lying between them. CDR3 amino acids: CASGLVLVGFDGYTF. CDR3 sequence (DNA): TGTGCTAGTGGTTTGGTACTAGTAGGGTTCGACGGCTACACCTTC.

About this clone: Within the sample, other DNA sequences also encode this same CDR3. The chain couples TRBV5-1 to TRBJ2-5; D gene ambiguous. The V gene's germline CDR1 is SGHRS and CDR2 YFSETQ. V lost 4 bases, J lost 2 bases, and 9 bases lay in between. This CDR3 spans 13 amino acids. CDR3 sequence reads: CASSLTPQETQYF. The CDR3 DNA reads TGCGCCAGCAGCCTTACTCCTCAAGAGACCCAGTACTTC.

The rearrangement links TRBV11-2 to TRBJ2-3; D gene uncertain. The CDR3 is 10 residues long. Germline CDR1 and CDR2: SGHAT and FQNNGV. V lost 8 bases to trimming and J lost 5 bases, with 5 bases between them. CDR3 nucleotides: TGTGCCAGCCTCGGAGATACGCAGTATTTT. Translating gives CASLGDTQYF. The full variable domain, its missing parts supplied by reference TRBV11-2 and TRBJ2-3, is EAGVAQSPRYKIIEKRQSVAFWCNPISGHATLYWYQQILGQGPKLLIQFQNNGVVDDSQLPKDRFSAERLKGVDSTLKIQPAKLEDSAVYLCASLGDTQYFGPGTRLTVL.

The chain carries TRBV29-1 and TRBJ2-7; possible D gene TRBD1, 6 bases. In germline, CDR1 is SQVTM, CDR2 ANQGSEA. This CDR3 spans 14 amino acids. Trimming pared 0 bases from V and 1 base from J, leaving 10 bases between. CDR3: CSVEDTGNSYEQYF. The CDR3 DNA follows: TGCAGCGTTGAAGACACAGGGAATTCCTACGAGCAGTACTTC.

This sequence joins TRBV5-6 and TRBJ1-3, with 8 bases matching TRBD1. Germline V gives CDR1 SGHDT, CDR2 YYEEEE. The CDR3 is 14 amino acids. V gave up 1 base and J gave up 4 bases; unmatched junction bases: 1. Written as DNA, the CDR3 is TGTGCCAGCAGCTTGAGGGACAGGGGAAACACCATATATTTT. Translating gives CASSLRDRGNTIYF.

The chain carries TRBV5-1 and TRBJ1-4; D gene ambiguous. V was trimmed by 0 bases and J by 2 bases, leaving 8 bases between them. This CDR3 has 15 residues. The germline V gene has CDR1 SGHRS and CDR2 YFSETQ. The CDR3 DNA reads as TGCGCCAGCAGCTTGGCCGGGTATACTAATGAAAAACTGTTTTTT. It specifies CASSLAGYTNEKLFF. Supplemented by reference TRBV5-1 and TRBJ1-4, the full variable domain reads KAGVTQTPRYLIKTRGQQVTLSCSPISGHRSVSWYQQTPGQGLQFLFEYFSETQRNKGNFPGRFSGRQFSNSRSEMNVSTLELGDSALYLCASSLAGYTNEKLFFGSGTQLSVL.

The chain couples TRBV5-1 to TRBJ2-7; D is undetermined. Trimming left V 0 bases short and J 7 bases short, with 14 bases between. The CDR3 has 14 residues. Germline CDR1 and CDR2: SGHRS and YFSETQ. The CDR3 DNA reads TGCGCCAGCAGCTTGGCCGGGTGGCTTGGGGAGCAGTACTTC. Protein: CASSLAGWLGEQYF. The full variable domain, with the rest looked up from reference TRBV5-1 and TRBJ2-7, is KAGVTQTPRYLIKTRGQQVTLSCSPISGHRSVSWYQQTPGQGLQFLFEYFSETQRNKGNFPGRFSGRQFSNSRSEMNVSTLELGDSALYLCASSLAGWLGEQYFGPGTRLTVT.

This clone was counted once. The rearrangement joins TRBV7-9 to TRBJ2-4; no clear D. V dropped 1 base and J dropped 0 bases, with 7 bases sitting between them. Per germline, CDR1 SEHNR and CDR2 FQNEAQ (reference sequence). This CDR3 comprises 15 residues. The CDR3: CASSLGDLAKNIQYF. The DNA for the CDR3 is TGTGCCAGCAGCTTAGGCGACTTAGCCAAAAACATTCAGTACTTC.

The chain carries TRBV5-1 and TRBJ1-6; D uncertain. Germline V gives CDR1 SGHRS, CDR2 YFSETQ. Trimming removed 1 base at V and 8 bases at J, with 13 bases between. The CDR3 consists of 15 residues. The CDR3 region is CASSLWLHPDSPLHF. In DNA, the CDR3 is TGCGCCAGCAGCTTGTGGTTACATCCCGATTCACCCCTCCACTTT.

The CDR3: CAWSRGRELNYGYTF. In DNA, the CDR3 is TGTGCCTGGAGTCGAGGGCGGGAACTTAACTATGGCTACACCTTC. The rearrangement uses TRBV30 and TRBJ1-2; D is unresolved. Looked up from germline, CDR1 is GTSNPN and CDR2 is SVGIG (reference sequence). With 2 bases removed from V and 1 base from J, the gap between germline ends came to 14 bases. The CDR3 totals 15 residues. The full variable domain, in which reference TRBV30 and TRBJ1-2 provide the parts outside the CDR3, is SQTIHQWPATLVQPVGSPLSLECTVEGTSNPNLYWYRQAAGRGLQLLFYSVGIGQISSEVPQNLSASRPQDRQFILSSKKLLLSDSGFYLCAWSRGRELNYGYTFGSGTRLTVV.

J is TRBJ2-3 and V is TRBV24-1; TRBD2 agrees at 13 bases. The CDR3 runs to 16 residues. J gave up 6 bases and V 5 bases, and 7 bases lay outside the gene matches. Germline V gives CDR1 KGHDR, CDR2 SFDVKD. The CDR3 DNA is TGTGCCACCAGTGGCGGACTAGCGGGGGAGGACGATACGCAGTATTTT. Its protein is CATSGGLAGEDDTQYF.

V is TRBV19 and J is TRBJ1-2; the D gene is possibly TRBD1 (6 bases). This CDR3 has 16 residues. CDR1 is LNHDA, CDR2 SQIVND, per germline (reference sequence). V gave up 3 bases and J gave up 7 bases, with 21 bases separating them. The CDR3 here is CASSIEEARGIGGYTF. The CDR3 DNA reads as TGTGCCAGTAGTATCGAAGAGGCCAGGGGAATAGGTGGCTACACCTTC.

CDR3 in amino acids: CAISAFSGVWGELFF. The CDR3 coding sequence is TGTGCCATCAGTGCATTTTCAGGCGTATGGGGGGAGCTGTTTTTT. V gene TRBV10-3 combines with J gene TRBJ2-2; D not resolved. The V and J ends lost 4 bases and 8 bases respectively, with 17 bases between them. Per germline, CDR1 ENHRY and CDR2 SYGVKD. There are 15 residues in the CDR3.

The chain combines TRBV25-1 with TRBJ2-7, with D perhaps matching TRBD2 (6 bases). Germline lookup yields CDR1 MGHDK and CDR2 SYGVNS. V lost 1 base to trimming and J lost 2 bases, with 12 bases between them. The CDR3 sequence is 15 residues long. The CDR3 bases are TGTGCCAGCAGTGAATTCAGGACGGGAGCCTACGAGCAGTACTTC. As protein: CASSEFRTGAYEQYF.

The chain couples TRBV7-3 to TRBJ1-1; possibly TRBD1 for D (6 bases). Germline V gene data show CDR1 as SGHTA and CDR2 as FQGTGA. V was pared by 4 bases and J by 4 bases, with 10 bases between. The CDR3 is made up of 13 amino acids. Here the CDR3 DNA reads TGTGCCAGCAGCTACAGGGAGGGCACTGAAGCTTTCTTT. Its translation is CASSYREGTEAFF.

In regard to this clone: Other nucleotide sequences from this sample produce the same CDR3. The chain uses TRBV12-3 or TRBV12-4 and TRBJ1-2; D uncertain. The CDR3 is 11 amino acids. V lost 4 bases, J lost 4 bases, and 4 bases lay in between. The DNA of the CDR3 is TGTGCCAGCAGTTCGAGCTATGGCTACACCTTC. Translated, it gives CASSSSYGYTF.

V gene TRBV9 combines with J gene TRBJ1-1; 7 nucleotides agree with TRBD1. After removal of 0 bases from V and 3 bases from J, the junction contained 8 bases not matched to a gene. The CDR3 contains 16 residues. Germline assignment: CDR1 SGDLS and CDR2 YYNGEE. The CDR3 coding sequence is TGTGCCAGCAGCGTAGGCGGGGGGACAGAAGACACTGAAGCTTTCTTT. Its protein is CASSVGGGTEDTEAFF.

This clone appeared once. The chain recombines TRBV13 with TRBJ1-3; no reliable D call. The ends were cut back, 7 bases at V and 0 bases at J, with 13 bases in the middle. The CDR3 is made up of 15 amino acids. CDR1 is PRHDT, CDR2 FYEKMQ, per germline (reference sequence). In DNA, the CDR3 is TGTGCCAGCACCCGAAGCCTCCGCTCTGGAAACACCATATATTTT. Translated, it gives CASTRSLRSGNTIYF.

A few counts support this clone. The chain combines TRBV18 with TRBJ1-2; 8 bases are a match to TRBD1. The trim removed 6 bases at V and 6 bases at J, leaving 9 bases unmatched. This CDR3 contains 14 residues. Germline CDR1 reads KGHSH; CDR2 reads LQKENI. CDR3 bases: TGTGCCAGCTCCCCCGGGACAGGCATTAATGGCTACACCTTC. Amino acids: CASSPGTGINGYTF.

This clone was recorded once. The rearrangement links TRBV27 to TRBJ2-7, with D uncertain. CDR1 MNHEY and CDR2 SMNVEV come from the germline V gene (reference sequence). V dropped 6 bases and J dropped 3 bases, with 12 bases sitting between them. This CDR3 spans 13 amino acids. The CDR3 region has the DNA TGTGCCAGCAGGACAAGTGGCAGCTACGAGCAGTACTTC. It translates to CASRTSGSYEQYF.

J is TRBJ1-1 and V is TRBV19, with 8 positions matching TRBD1. Trimming at V came to 5 bases and at J to 4 bases, leaving 9 bases not matched to a gene. Germline CDR1 reads LNHDA; CDR2 reads SQIVND (reference sequence). CDR3 length: 15 residues. In DNA form, the CDR3 reads TGTGCCAGTAGTGCTCAGGGGGCGTTGGGCACTGAAGCTTTCTTT. Its protein product is CASSAQGALGTEAFF.

Only a few counts were recorded for this clone. The chain combines TRBV29-1 with TRBJ1-1; D may be TRBD1 (6 bases). V was trimmed by 3 bases and J by 7 bases, leaving 21 bases between them. Germline values: CDR1 SQVTM, CDR2 ANQGSEA. This CDR3 comprises 15 residues. The CDR3 protein is CSVDLTTGAIVEAFF. CDR3 DNA: TGCAGCGTTGACCTTACGACAGGCGCCATCGTTGAAGCTTTCTTT.

This clone was seen a single time. The rearrangement links TRBV3-1 (or the pseudogene TRBV3-2) to TRBJ1-2; D possibly corresponds to TRBD1 (6 bases). Trimming left V 6 bases short and J 4 bases short, with 12 bases between. This CDR3 has 13 residues. Germline V gives CDR1 LGHDT, CDR2 YNNKEL (reference sequence). The CDR3 here is CASSRQDVYGYTF. CDR3 coding DNA: TGTGCCAGCAGTCGACAGGATGTCTATGGCTACACCTTC.

J is TRBJ1-2 and V is TRBV9; 7 bases fit TRBD1. CDR3 length equals 18 residues. After removal of 0 bases from V and 6 bases from J, the junction contained 17 bases not matched to a gene. Germline V CDR1 and CDR2: SGDLS, YYNGEE. CDR3 in amino acids: CASSVDLQGGGNLHGYTF. The CDR3 DNA reads as TGTGCCAGCAGCGTAGATCTTCAAGGGGGCGGAAACTTGCATGGCTACACCTTC.

The J gene is TRBJ1-1, the V gene TRBV29-1; unclear D gene. Germline CDR1 SQVTM, CDR2 ANQGSEA. V was pared by 7 bases and J by 5 bases, with 11 bases between. This CDR3 region has 11 residues. The CDR3 is CSALLYTEAFF. DNA of the CDR3: TGCAGCGCCCTCCTTTATACTGAAGCTTTCTTT.